This TCR beta chain was captured in a study of blood T cell repertoires in COVID-19 (dated by TCRdb to 2018 to 2020). Some background on the complete study: Samples covering the acute and convalescent phases of COVID-19 were provided by collaborators in the United States, Italy and Spain. Deeply sampled blood TCRbeta repertoires from subjects exposed to, actively infected with, or recovered from COVID-19 were included in the dataset. Samples came from the ongoing ImmuneRACE study (first 160 participants) plus 1,254 subjects from 6 global collaborators. The repertoires were released in a freely available public database intended as a resource for research on the immune response to SARS-CoV-2. A de-identified subject ID, COVID-19 status, age in years and sex were almost always included in the sample metadata. Where available, HLA class I and class II types were taken from metadata supplied by the sample provider and were not determined by assay-based typing. The prospective study material was composed of cDNA or gDNA derived from T cells, B-cell-depleted T cells, or PBMCs. What the authors observed across the whole study: The amount of clinical and demographic metadata varied by source and participant and was provided uncurated.

The CDR3 spans 15 residues, from the cysteine through the phenylalanine. CDR3 DNA is the only sequence kept; it has 45 bases, read in frame from the first base. CDR1 and CDR2 are read off the germline V gene as SGHDT and YYEEEE. Trimming removed 2 bases from V and 5 bases from J, leaving 14 bases between the germline ends. Participants in the prospective study were enrolled through a virtual design, were aged about 18 to 100 years, and lived in 24 United States geographic areas. In the prospective study, participants were assigned to cohorts based on the clinical history participants reported in a screening survey and a study questionnaire. Recovered participants in ImmuneRACE Cohort 3 were defined by two consecutive negative NP/OP PCR tests, clearance by a healthcare professional, or resolution of symptoms. In the prospective study, mobile phlebotomists collected whole blood, serum and a nasopharyngeal or oropharyngeal swab from each participant. Participants in the prospective study had the option to provide additional blood draws and questionnaires over a 2-month period. Prospective study blood samples were shipped either frozen or at room temperature before DNA extraction.

TCRbeta CDR3 regions were amplified from genomic DNA using the immunoSEQ Assay, a bias-controlled multiplex PCR. The source study handled its data this way. The number of nucleated cells in each sample was estimated from the amplification of reference gene primers within the assay. Sequence reads were collapsed and filtered to measure the absolute abundance of every unique TCRbeta CDR3 rearrangement. For each sample, productive Simpson clonality was calculated as the square root of Simpson's diversity index over productive rearrangements. Not all clones reach the TCRdb copy of this immuneACCESS table, which keeps in-frame sequences only. Checked studies attribute under half of the gap to unresolved V genes and leave the rest unexplained. Clone size and V and J calls were adopted from that table, with D and trimming inferred from the DNA. This sample has 150,000 to 200,000 clones in its table, and around four fifths of those were observed once. Roughly a sixth of the sample is in the top ten clones.

This clone occurred once. Its antigen is unknown. No quality values exist for individual bases; no much larger clone is one base distant. The sequence joins TRBV5-6 to TRBJ2-1, and perhaps TRBD2 as D gene, on 7 matching bases. The specimen was PBMCs or T cells enriched from blood (not recorded which). The TCR comes from a woman between 50 and 59 years old who had recovered from COVID-19. The CDR3: CASSFIERDNNEQFF. The bases are TGTGCCAGCAGCTTCATTGAGCGGGACAACAATGAGCAGTTCTTC.